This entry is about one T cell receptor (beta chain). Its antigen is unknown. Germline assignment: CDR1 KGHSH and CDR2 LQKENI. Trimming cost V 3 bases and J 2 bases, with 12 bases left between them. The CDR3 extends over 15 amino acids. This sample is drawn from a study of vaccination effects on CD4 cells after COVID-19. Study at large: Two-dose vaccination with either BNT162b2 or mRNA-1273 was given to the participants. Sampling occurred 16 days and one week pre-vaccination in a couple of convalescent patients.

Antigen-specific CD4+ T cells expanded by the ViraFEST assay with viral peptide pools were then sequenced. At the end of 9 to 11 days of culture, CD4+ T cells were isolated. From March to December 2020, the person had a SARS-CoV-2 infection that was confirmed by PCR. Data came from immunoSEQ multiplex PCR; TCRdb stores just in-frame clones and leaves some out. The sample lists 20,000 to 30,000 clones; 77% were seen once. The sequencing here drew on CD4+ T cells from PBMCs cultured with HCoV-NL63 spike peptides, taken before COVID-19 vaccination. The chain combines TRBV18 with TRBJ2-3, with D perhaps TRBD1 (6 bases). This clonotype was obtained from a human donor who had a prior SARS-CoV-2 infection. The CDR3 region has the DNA TGTGCCAGCTCACCTCGACAGGCCAACACAGATACGCAGTATTTT. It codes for CASSPRQANTDTQYF.